The 27 T cell receptor beta chains presented below share a single source sample, sequenced in a study of siplizumab effects on memory and regulatory T cells. Generated by immunoSEQ multiplex PCR, the TCRdb table keeps only in-frame clones and is missing some. The sample includes about 120,000 clones, around 94% of them seen just once. Sequencing input: non-Treg CD4+ T cells sorted from blood. These receptors came from a human donor in good health.

This chain uses TRBV6-1 with TRBJ2-7; 7 positions match TRBD1. CDR3 length equals 14 residues. V dropped 6 bases and J dropped 5; count of bases not matched to a gene: 10. Germline loops: CDR1 MNHNS, CDR2 SASEGT. CDR3 residues: CASRLTGQVNEQYF. As DNA, the CDR3 is TGTGCCAGCAGACTGACAGGGCAAGTGAACGAGCAGTACTTC.

In regard to this clone: One end of the junction is discordant with germline, which a read error may explain. J is TRBJ1-2 and V is TRBV19; no firm D call. The CDR3 extends over 14 amino acids. Germline CDR1 and CDR2: LNHDA and SQIVND (reference sequence). The chain's CDR3 is CASSIEVANYGHTF. CDR3 in DNA: TGTGCCAGTAGTATCGAGGTGGCGAACTATGGCCACACCTTC.

The V call is TRBV11-3, the J call TRBJ2-1; the match to TRBD2 covers 13 bases. Trimming removed 4 bases from V and 4 bases from J; junction bases left unmatched: 4. CDR3 length: 16 amino acids. Germline-derived CDR1 and CDR2 are SGHNT and YENEEA. This chain's CDR3 is CASSWGTSGVYNEQFF. CDR3 coding DNA: TGTGCCAGCAGCTGGGGGACTAGCGGGGTTTACAATGAGCAGTTCTTC.

This chain connects TRBV29-1 to TRBJ2-1; D gene ambiguous. The CDR3 is 13 amino acids. The germline V gene encodes CDR1 SQVTM and CDR2 ANQGSEA. The germline V and J ends were trimmed by 7 bases and 0 bases, with 10 bases remaining between them. The CDR3 spells CSGTESSYNEQFF. The DNA of the CDR3 is TGCAGCGGAACAGAGAGCTCCTACAATGAGCAGTTCTTC.

The J gene is TRBJ2-7, the V gene TRBV19; TRBD1 agrees at 7 bases. Germline CDR1 is LNHDA and CDR2 is SQIVND (reference sequence). Losses at the gene ends were 5 bases for V and 2 bases for J; bases not matched to a gene: 9. This CDR3 contains 15 residues. CDR3 residues: CASSSQTGNTYEQYF. CDR3 in DNA: TGTGCCAGTAGTTCCCAGACAGGGAATACCTACGAGCAGTACTTC.

The gene calls are TRBV7-9 and TRBJ2-7, with D perhaps given as TRBD1 or TRBD2 (5 bases each). Trimming took off 5 bases at V and 6 bases at J, with 17 bases between the two ends. Germline V lookup: CDR1 SEHNR, CDR2 FQNEAQ (reference sequence). There are 14 residues in the CDR3. In nucleotides, the CDR3 is TGTGCCAGCAGCCAAAGCATGGAGAGGGGCGAGCAGTACTTC. Translation: CASSQSMERGEQYF.

This clone came up a few times. The rearrangement links TRBV7-9 to TRBJ2-2; the D gene is possibly TRBD1 (5 bases). From germline, CDR1 is SEHNR and CDR2 FQNEAQ (reference sequence). V lost 6 bases and J lost 4, with 18 bases in between. The CDR3 extends over 16 amino acids. DNA of the CDR3: TGTGCCAGCAGACAAAGGGGATCCTCTTTCACCGGGGAGCTGTTTTTT. The encoded protein is CASRQRGSSFTGELFF.

The CDR3 bases are TGTGCCAGCAGCCTTTTTGGCGGGGGACCTAGAGGGGAGCTGTTTTTT. Amino acids: CASSLFGGGPRGELFF. The chain combines TRBV14 with TRBJ2-2; the match to TRBD2 covers 7 bases. J gave up 8 bases and V 4 bases, and 13 bases lay outside the gene matches. CDR3 length: 16 amino acids. Germline V gene data show CDR1 as SGHDN and CDR2 as FVKESK.

This chain uses TRBV19 with TRBJ2-7; D call uncertain. The length of the CDR3 is 12 residues. Germline V gives CDR1 LNHDA, CDR2 SQIVND (reference sequence). V was pared by 1 base and J by 4 bases, with 5 bases between. In nucleotides, the CDR3 is TGTGCCAGTAGTATAGCTGGGTACGAGCAGTACTTC. Translating gives CASSIAGYEQYF.

This clone is a singleton in its sample. This chain links TRBV19 with TRBJ1-5; possibly TRBD1 for D (5 bases). The length of the CDR3 is 14 residues. With 2 bases removed from V and 2 bases from J, the gap between germline ends came to 7 bases. The germline gives CDR1 LNHDA, CDR2 SQIVND (reference sequence). The CDR3 sequence is CASSIQGGNQPQHF. CDR3 bases: TGTGCCAGTAGTATACAGGGAGGCAATCAGCCCCAGCATTTT.

The V and J genes are TRBV6-5 and TRBJ2-7, with 7 nucleotides matching TRBD2. Germline V gene sequence: CDR1 MNHEY, CDR2 SVGAGI. This CDR3 comprises 16 residues. J lost 0 bases, V lost 0 bases, and 5 bases had no gene match. As DNA, the CDR3 is TGTGCCAGCAGTTACTCGGTCTGGGAGGGCTCCTACGAGCAGTACTTC. Translation gives CASSYSVWEGSYEQYF.

The chain employs TRBV6-5 and TRBJ1-1; D not resolved. Germline V gives CDR1 MNHEY, CDR2 SVGAGI. V was trimmed by 5 bases and J by 11 bases, leaving 6 bases between them. The CDR3 is made up of 9 amino acids. In DNA form, the CDR3 reads TGTGCCAGCAGTGAAAAGGCTTTCTTT. Translated: CASSEKAFF.

The rearrangement links TRBV7-9 to TRBJ2-3; D call uncertain. Germline values: CDR1 SEHNR, CDR2 FQNEAQ (reference sequence). Trimming left V 5 bases short and J 0 bases short, with 15 bases between. This CDR3 has 16 residues. For the CDR3, the DNA is TGTGCCAGCAGCCTTGTGGTATCTTTTAGCACAGATACGCAGTATTTT. Translated: CASSLVVSFSTDTQYF.

The chain's CDR3 is CASSPPGTGRTEAFF. CDR3 nucleotide sequence: TGTGCCAGCAGCCCCCCAGGGACAGGGAGAACTGAAGCTTTCTTT. The chain combines TRBV7-2 with TRBJ1-1, with TRBD1 matching 9 bases. V was clipped by 5 bases and J by 5 bases; unmatched bases: 9. The CDR3 contains 15 residues. CDR1 SGHTA and CDR2 FQGNSA come from the germline V gene.

This chain joins TRBV5-1 and TRBJ2-5; the D is unclear. This CDR3 spans 12 amino acids. The germline V gene has CDR1 SGHRS and CDR2 YFSETQ. Trimming left V 3 bases short and J 1 base short, with 4 bases between. The CDR3 protein is CASSSSQETQYF. In DNA form, the CDR3 reads TGCGCCAGCAGCTCGTCCCAAGAGACCCAGTACTTC.

CDR3 sequence: CASSSPSYIQYF. CDR3 DNA: TGTGCCAGTAGTAGCCCTTCGTACATTCAGTACTTC. The chain carries TRBV19 and TRBJ2-4, with D unresolved. Germline assignment: CDR1 LNHDA and CDR2 SQIVND (reference sequence). This CDR3 spans 12 amino acids. Trimming removed 4 bases from V and 8 bases from J, with 9 bases in between.

This chain joins TRBV18 and TRBJ2-3; TRBD2 matches at 11 bases. CDR1 and CDR2 from the germline V gene are KGHSH and LQKENI. V shed 2 bases and J 5 bases; nucleotides not matched to a gene: 6. The CDR3 length is 16 residues. The CDR3 DNA is TGTGCCAGCTCACCAAGACTAGCGGGGTCCGGAGATACGCAGTATTTT. Translation gives CASSPRLAGSGDTQYF. The full variable domain, in which reference TRBV18 and TRBJ2-3 provide the parts outside the CDR3, is NAGVMQNPRHLVRRRGQEARLRCSPMKGHSHVYWYRQLPEEGLKFMVYLQKENIIDESGMPKERFSAEFPKEGPSILRIQQVVRGDSAAYFCASSPRLAGSGDTQYFGPGTRLTVL.

This chain uses TRBV9 with TRBJ2-5; a possible D gene is TRBD2 (5 bases). Trimming removed 3 bases at V and 5 bases at J, with 17 bases between. The CDR3 consists of 15 residues. Germline CDR1 is SGDLS and CDR2 is YYNGEE. The CDR3 region has the DNA TGTGCCAGCAGCGGAACATTACCCTCGGGGGAGACCCAGTACTTC. Translation gives CASSGTLPSGETQYF.

This chain links TRBV9 with TRBJ1-2; no firm D call. Germline V gives CDR1 SGDLS, CDR2 YYNGEE. Trimming pared 3 bases from V and 5 bases from J, leaving 8 bases between. The CDR3 consists of 12 residues. The CDR3 region has the DNA TGTGCCAGCAGCGGAGGGAATTATGGCTACACCTTC. It translates to CASSGGNYGYTF.

This chain connects TRBV7-2 to TRBJ2-4; D is perhaps TRBD1 or TRBD2 (6 bases each). CDR1 is SGHTA and CDR2 is FQGNSA in the germline V gene. CDR3 size: 14 residues. V lost 1 base and J 6 bases, leaving 10 bases between the germline ends. The CDR3 sequence is CASSLGGDTNIQYF. The CDR3 DNA reads TGTGCCAGCAGCTTAGGCGGGGACACAAACATTCAGTACTTC.

In nucleotides, the CDR3 is TGTGCCAGAAGGAGGGAGGGCCGTGCCACCGGGGAGCTGTTTTTT. It encodes CARRREGRATGELFF. The J gene is TRBJ2-2, the V gene TRBV5-3, with TRBD2 identical over 7 bases. Being an ORF, TRBV5-3 has a function that is uncertain. There are 15 residues in the CDR3. J lost 4 bases, V lost 5 bases, and 8 bases had no gene match.

This chain joins TRBV28 and TRBJ1-5; 9 bases agree with TRBD1. The CDR3 spans 12 residues. V lost 11 bases to trimming and J lost 4 bases; unmatched junction nucleotides: 3. In germline, CDR1 is MDHEN, CDR2 SYDVKM. The CDR3 nucleotides are TGTGCCTCAGACAGGGGGAATCAGCCCCAGCATTTT. As protein: CASDRGNQPQHF.

The genes are TRBV2 and TRBJ1-1; the D is unclear. V was clipped by 6 bases and J by 1 base, with 9 bases between them. This CDR3 is built from 13 residues. Germline CDR1 and CDR2: SNHLY and FYNNEI. DNA for the CDR3: TGTGCCAGCAGCTTAAATGGGAACACTGAAGCTTTCTTT. Translated: CASSLNGNTEAFF.

The chain has TRBV4-1 and TRBJ2-6; the D is unclear. The germline V gene has CDR1 MGHRA and CDR2 YSYEKL. The CDR3 runs to 15 residues. Trimming cost V 2 bases and J 0 bases, with 5 bases left between them. The CDR3, as DNA: TGCGCCAGCAGCCAACAGAACTCTGGGGCCAACGTCCTGACTTTC. It translates to CASSQQNSGANVLTF.

This chain links TRBV2 with TRBJ2-3; D is unresolved. Looked up from germline, CDR1 is SNHLY and CDR2 is FYNNEI. The CDR3 is 13 residues long. The germline V and J ends were trimmed by 6 bases and 6 bases, with 13 bases remaining between them. CDR3 protein: CASSQENYDTQYF. The CDR3, as DNA: TGTGCCAGCAGCCAAGAAAATTATGATACGCAGTATTTT. The full variable domain, its missing parts supplied by reference TRBV2 and TRBJ2-3, is EPEVTQTPSHQVTQMGQEVILRCVPISNHLYFYWYRQILGQKVEFLVSFYNNEISEKSEIFDDQFSVERPDGSNFTLKIRSTKLEDSAMYFCASSQENYDTQYFGPGTRLTVL.

The chain employs TRBV29-1 and TRBJ2-2; D perhaps matches TRBD1 (5 bases). Germline assignment: CDR1 SQVTM and CDR2 ANQGSEA. V was shortened by 7 bases and J by 6 bases, with 9 bases between the two germline ends. The CDR3 spans 11 residues. CDR3 in DNA: TGCAGCGGTCAGGGTGCCGGGGAGCTGTTTTTT. Translated: CSGQGAGELFF.

This rearrangement joins TRBV9 to TRBJ2-7; 11 bases agree with TRBD2. V lost 0 bases and J lost 4; bases outside the gene matches: 3. Germline V gene lookup returns CDR1 SGDLS and CDR2 YYNGEE. The CDR3 totals 15 residues. The CDR3 reads CASSVAASGGYEQYF. DNA of the CDR3: TGTGCCAGCAGCGTAGCAGCTAGCGGGGGGTACGAGCAGTACTTC.